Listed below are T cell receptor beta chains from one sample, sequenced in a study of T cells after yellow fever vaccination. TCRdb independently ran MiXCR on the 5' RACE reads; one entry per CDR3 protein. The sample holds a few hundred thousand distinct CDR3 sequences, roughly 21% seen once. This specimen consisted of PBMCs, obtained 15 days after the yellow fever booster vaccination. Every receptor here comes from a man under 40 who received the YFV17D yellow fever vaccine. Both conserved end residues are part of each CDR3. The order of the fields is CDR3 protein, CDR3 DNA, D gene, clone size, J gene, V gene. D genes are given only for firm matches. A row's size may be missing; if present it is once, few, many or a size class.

CASRGASSVVYEQYF | TGTGCCAGCAGGGGGGCGTCCAGCGTAGTCTACGAGCAGTACTTC | NA | NA | TRBJ2-7 | TRBV27
CASSSAGNYEQYF | TGTGCCAGCTCATCGGCGGGGAACTACGAGCAGTACTTC | NA | few | TRBJ2-7 | TRBV18
CASSFNLQPQHF | TGTGCCAGCAGTTTCAATCTTCAGCCCCAGCATTTT | NA | NA | TRBJ1-5 | TRBV12-3/TRBV12-4
CASSFGDRTYEQYF | TGTGCCAGCAGTTTCGGAGACAGGACCTACGAGCAGTACTTC | NA | few | TRBJ2-7 | TRBV28
CASSALAGVNNEQFF | TGTGCCAGCAGTGCATTAGCGGGAGTCAACAATGAGCAGTTCTTC | TRBD2 | NA | TRBJ2-1 | TRBV12-3/TRBV12-4
CASSNPSRDRSYNEQFF | TGTGCCAGCAGCAATCCATCTCGGGACAGATCCTACAATGAGCAGTTCTTC | TRBD1 | few | TRBJ2-1 | TRBV6-2/TRBV6-3
CASSLDSNSYGYTF | TGTGCCAGCAGCTTGGATTCCAACTCCTATGGCTACACCTTC | NA | NA | TRBJ1-2 | TRBV7-2
CASSPPQGDEQFF | TGTGCCAGTAGTCCCCCCCAGGGAGATGAGCAGTTCTTC | NA | few | TRBJ2-1 | TRBV19
CASSSGGSSLYEQYF | TGTGCCAGCAGTTCGGGTGGCAGTTCATTGTACGAGCAGTACTTC | NA | few | TRBJ2-7 | TRBV28
CASSQNPSGGYNEQFF | TGCGCCAGCAGCCAGAACCCTAGCGGGGGTTACAATGAGCAGTTCTTC | TRBD2 | NA | TRBJ2-1 | TRBV4-1
CAISSTVASYEQYF | TGTGCCATCAGTAGCACCGTGGCATCCTACGAGCAGTACTTC | NA | NA | TRBJ2-7 | TRBV10-3
CASSRTGRGTEAFF | TGTGCCAGCAGCAGGACAGGCAGAGGGACTGAAGCTTTCTTT | TRBD1 | NA | TRBJ1-1 | TRBV3-1
CASSTRTGAEAFF | TGTGCCAGCAGCACCCGGACAGGGGCTGAAGCTTTCTTT | TRBD1 | NA | TRBJ1-1 | TRBV7-2
CASSWGGNTGELFF | TGTGCCAGCAGCTGGGGGGGGAACACCGGGGAGCTGTTTTTT | TRBD2 | few | TRBJ2-2 | TRBV9
CASRKGSSGVRTGELFF | TGTGCCAGCAGAAAGGGGTCTAGCGGGGTCCGTACCGGGGAGCTGTTTTTT | TRBD2 | few | TRBJ2-2 | TRBV12-3/TRBV12-4
CSHSRLPNQPQHF | TGCAGCCACTCCCGACTTCCCAATCAGCCCCAGCATTTT | NA | NA | TRBJ1-5 | TRBV20-1